The rows below give T cell receptor beta chains drawn from one sample of a study of shared clonotypes between healthy human individuals. Generated by immunoSEQ multiplex PCR, the TCRdb table keeps only in-frame clones and is missing some. This table has 550,000 to 800,000 clones, around 72% appearing once. The sample consisted of memory CD4+ T cells sorted from blood. The source of these receptors is a woman aged 25 to 39 in good health. Both conserved end residues are part of each CDR3. Each record gives: clone size, D gene, V gene, J gene, CDR3 DNA, CDR3 protein. The D gene is left open where the match is weak. Only part of the rows carry a size: once, few, many, or a class if the clone is expanded.

>-|-|TRBV7-9|TRBJ2-6
TGTGCCAGCAGCTTAAGTAGGTTATCTGGGGCCAACGTCCTGACTTTC
CASSLSRLSGANVLTF
>-|-|TRBV25-1|TRBJ2-4
TGTGCCAGCAGTGGAGATACAGCCAAAAACATTCAGTACTTC
CASSGDTAKNIQYF
>many|TRBD2|TRBV4-1|TRBJ2-3
TGCGCCAGCAGCCAAGATGAGGGACTACCCGCGGATACGCAGTATTTT
CASSQDEGLPADTQYF
>-|-|TRBV28|TRBJ1-2
TGTGCCAGCAGTCGGGGACATAAGCCTAACTATGGCTACACCTTC
CASSRGHKPNYGYTF
>-|-|TRBV11-3|TRBJ1-1
TGTGCCAGCAGCTACAGGGAGGGGACTGAAGCTTTCTTT
CASSYREGTEAFF
>-|TRBD2|TRBV9|TRBJ2-1
TGTGCCAGCACCCCGGGCGGGGTTAGCGGGAGTCTGGAAGAGCAGTTCTTC
CASTPGGVSGSLEEQFF
>-|-|TRBV5-1|TRBJ2-2
TGCGCCAGCAGCGTCGACAGACCGAACACCGGGGAGCTGTTTTTT
CASSVDRPNTGELFF
>-|-|TRBV14|TRBJ2-7
TGTGCCAGCAGCCGGGACTCTAACTACGAGCAGTACTTC
CASSRDSNYEQYF
>-|TRBD2|TRBV28|TRBJ2-1
TGTGCCAGCAGTTTAGCGGGAGGGCCTGTATATGAGCAGTTCTTC
CASSLAGGPVYEQFF
>-|-|TRBV10-3|TRBJ2-1
TGTGCCATCAGTGACAGCGGCAATGAGCAGTTCTTC
CAISDSGNEQFF
>few|TRBD2|TRBV11-3|TRBJ2-7
TGTGCCAGCAGCTTGTCCGGGACTACTTCCTACGAGCAGTACTTC
CASSLSGTTSYEQYF
>-|-|TRBV28|TRBJ1-5
TGTGCCAGCAGTTTAAAGGGAGTAGGGCAGCCCCAGCATTTT
CASSLKGVGQPQHF
>-|TRBD1|TRBV5-1|TRBJ1-2
TGCGCCAGCAGCTTGGGGGGACAGGGAAATGGCTACACCTTC
CASSLGGQGNGYTF
>-|TRBD2|TRBV7-8|TRBJ2-1
TGTGCCAGCAGCGCTGTGGCCTTAGCGGGAGTAAGAGAGCAGTTCTTC
CASSAVALAGVREQFF
>-|TRBD2|TRBV2|TRBJ2-7
TGTGCCAGCAGTGGGACTAGCACCTACGAGCAGTACTTC
CASSGTSTYEQYF
>-|TRBD1|TRBV6-1|TRBJ2-2
TGTGCCAGCATCCCAGGGGGCGTAAACACCGGGGAGCTGTTTTTT
CASIPGGVNTGELFF
>few|-|TRBV6-1|TRBJ2-3
TGTGCCAGCAGGGAAGGACAGAACACAGATACGCAGTATTTT
CASREGQNTDTQYF
>-|-|TRBV7-9|TRBJ2-2
TGTGCCAGCAGCTCAGAACTGGGGGCGGACACCGGGGAGCTGTTTTTT
CASSSELGADTGELFF
>few|-|TRBV4-1|TRBJ1-3
TGCGCCAGCAGCCAAGATCAAGGGCCTGGAAACACCATATATTTT
CASSQDQGPGNTIYF
>-|-|TRBV5-1|TRBJ2-3
TGCGCCAGCAGCTTGTCGTCTTCTAGCACAGATACGCAGTATTTT
CASSLSSSSTDTQYF
>-|-|TRBV11-2|TRBJ1-5
TGTGCCAGCAGCTTAGACCGAGGAAGGGATCAGCCCCAGCATTTT
CASSLDRGRDQPQHF
>-|-|TRBV7-9|TRBJ1-3
TGTGCCAGCAGCTTAGACAGGGATGGAAACACCATATATTTT
CASSLDRDGNTIYF
>-|TRBD1|TRBV13|TRBJ2-7
TGTGCCAGCAGCCCAAGACAGGGTAAATACGAGCAGTACTTC
CASSPRQGKYEQYF
>-|-|TRBV25-1|TRBJ1-2
TGTGCCAGCAGTGAATCGCCGGAGGTCGATGGCTACACCTTC
CASSESPEVDGYTF
>-|-|TRBV10-3|TRBJ1-3
TGTGCCATCAATGGGGACTCTGGAAACACCATATATTTT
CAINGDSGNTIYF
>many|TRBD2|TRBV10-3|TRBJ2-1
TGTGCCATCAAAGGTAGCGGGGAGTTCGATGAGCAGTTCTTC
CAIKGSGEFDEQFF
>-|-|TRBV27|TRBJ1-2
TGTGCCAGCAGTTTAAAGGGCGGCCCCCATGGCTACACCTTC
CASSLKGGPHGYTF
>-|TRBD1|TRBV5-6|TRBJ2-5
TGTGTCAGCAGCTTGGAGCTAGGACAGGGACGGGAGACCCAGTACTTC
CVSSLELGQGRETQYF
>-|TRBD2|TRBV11-2|TRBJ2-5
TGTGCCAGCAGCTTAGAATCGACTAGCGACTCAACTGGGGAGACCCAGTACTTC
CASSLESTSDSTGETQYF